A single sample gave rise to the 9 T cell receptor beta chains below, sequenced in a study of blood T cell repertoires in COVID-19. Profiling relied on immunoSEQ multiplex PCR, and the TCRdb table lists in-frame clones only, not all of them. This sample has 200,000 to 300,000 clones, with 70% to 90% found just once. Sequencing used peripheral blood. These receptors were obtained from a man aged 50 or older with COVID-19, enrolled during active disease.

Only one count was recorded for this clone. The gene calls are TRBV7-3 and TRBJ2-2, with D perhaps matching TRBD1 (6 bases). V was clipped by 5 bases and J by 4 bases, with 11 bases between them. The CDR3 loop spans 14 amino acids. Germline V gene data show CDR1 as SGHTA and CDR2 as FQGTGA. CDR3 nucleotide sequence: TGTGCCAGCAGCCCACAGGGCTCCACCGGGGAGCTGTTTTTT. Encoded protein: CASSPQGSTGELFF.

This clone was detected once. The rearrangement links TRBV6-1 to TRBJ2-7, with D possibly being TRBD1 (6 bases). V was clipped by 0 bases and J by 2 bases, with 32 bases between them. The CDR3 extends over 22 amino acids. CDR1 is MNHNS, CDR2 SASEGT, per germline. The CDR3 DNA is TGTGCCAGCAGTGAAGCGCTTTATGGTTGGGTCAGGGGTCGACTTTCACCCTACGAGCAGTACTTC. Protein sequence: CASSEALYGWVRGRLSPYEQYF.

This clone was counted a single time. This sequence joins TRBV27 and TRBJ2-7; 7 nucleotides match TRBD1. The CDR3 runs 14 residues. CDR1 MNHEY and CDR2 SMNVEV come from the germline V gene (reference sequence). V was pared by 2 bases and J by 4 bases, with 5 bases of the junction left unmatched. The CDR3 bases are TGTGCCAGCAGTTTAAGGGGGCTCGGGTACGAGCAGTACTTC. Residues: CASSLRGLGYEQYF.

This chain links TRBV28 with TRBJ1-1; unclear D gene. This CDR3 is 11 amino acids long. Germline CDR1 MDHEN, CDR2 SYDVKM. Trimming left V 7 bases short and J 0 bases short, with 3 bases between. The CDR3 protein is CASTVNTEAFF. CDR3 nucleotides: TGTGCCAGCACCGTGAACACTGAAGCTTTCTTT. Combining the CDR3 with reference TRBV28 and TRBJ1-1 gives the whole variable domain DVKVTQSSRYLVKRTGEKVFLECVQDMDHENMFWYRQDPGLGLRLIYFSYDVKMKEKGDIPEGYSVSREKKERFSLILESASTNQTSMYLCASTVNTEAFFGQGTRLTVV.

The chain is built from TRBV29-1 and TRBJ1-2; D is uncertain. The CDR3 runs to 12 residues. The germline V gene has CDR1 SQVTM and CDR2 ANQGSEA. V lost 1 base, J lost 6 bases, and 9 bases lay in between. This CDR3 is CSVEGGQDGYTF. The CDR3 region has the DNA TGCAGCGTTGAAGGTGGGCAGGATGGCTACACCTTC.

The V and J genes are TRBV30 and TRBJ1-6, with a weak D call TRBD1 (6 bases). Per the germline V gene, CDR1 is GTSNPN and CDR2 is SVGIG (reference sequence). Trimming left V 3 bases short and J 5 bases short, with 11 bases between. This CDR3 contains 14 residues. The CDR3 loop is CAWRGGGDNSPLHF. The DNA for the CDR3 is TGTGCCTGGAGAGGAGGGGGGGATAATTCACCCCTCCACTTT.

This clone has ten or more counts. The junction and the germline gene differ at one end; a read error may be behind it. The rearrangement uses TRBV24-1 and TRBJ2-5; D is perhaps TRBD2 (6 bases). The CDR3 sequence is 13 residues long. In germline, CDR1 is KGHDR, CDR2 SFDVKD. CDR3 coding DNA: TGTGCCACCAGGGAGGGTTACCATGAGACCCAGTACTTC. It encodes CATREGYHETQYF.

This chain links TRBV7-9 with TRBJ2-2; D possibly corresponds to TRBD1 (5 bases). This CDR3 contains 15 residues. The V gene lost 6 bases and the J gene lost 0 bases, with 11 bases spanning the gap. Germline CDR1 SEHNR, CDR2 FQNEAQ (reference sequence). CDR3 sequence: CASRSAGPNTGELFF. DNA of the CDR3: TGTGCCAGCAGGTCGGCAGGGCCGAACACCGGGGAGCTGTTTTTT.

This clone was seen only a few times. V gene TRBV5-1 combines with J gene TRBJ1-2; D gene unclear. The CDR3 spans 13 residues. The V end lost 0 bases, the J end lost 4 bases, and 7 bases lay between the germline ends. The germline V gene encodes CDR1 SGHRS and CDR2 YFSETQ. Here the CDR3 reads CASSLAQSYGYTF. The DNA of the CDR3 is TGCGCCAGCAGCTTGGCCCAGTCCTATGGCTACACCTTC.